The next 26 T cell receptor beta chains were all read from a single sample in a study of cytomegalovirus exposure and HLA in healthy donors. A multiplex PCR was run with 60 Vbeta primers and 13 Jbeta primers. The assay was immunoSEQ multiplex PCR, and TCRdb's table has in-frame clones only and misses some. The sample has about 170,000 clones; roughly 79% are singletons. Sequencing was done on a sample of PBMCs. Receptor source: a woman aged 25 to 39 in good health and CMV-seropositive.

The V and J genes are TRBV7-2 and TRBJ2-6, with D uncertain. This CDR3 is built from 15 residues. Trimming shortened V by 8 bases and J by 0 bases, and 11 bases separated the two germline ends. Germline V gene sequence: CDR1 SGHTA, CDR2 FQGNSA. CDR3 sequence reads: CASVLSGSGANVLTF. The CDR3 DNA reads TGTGCCAGCGTCCTCTCAGGCTCTGGGGCCAACGTCCTGACTTTC.

The chain links TRBV2 to TRBJ2-3; D unresolved. CDR1 and CDR2 (germline): SNHLY, FYNNEI. CDR3 size: 18 residues. V shed 6 bases and J shed 0 bases, with 22 bases lying between them. For the CDR3, the DNA is TGTGCCAGCAGATATACAGAAACAATCGCCCCTAGCACAGATACGCAGTATTTT. It is translated as CASRYTETIAPSTDTQYF.

The chain carries TRBV2 and TRBJ2-5; D uncertain. With 5 bases removed from V and 5 bases from J, the gap between germline ends came to 6 bases. Germline CDR1 is SNHLY and CDR2 is FYNNEI. This CDR3 spans 11 amino acids. The CDR3 DNA reads as TGTGCCAGCAGTCCTCGGGAGACCCAGTACTTC. Encoded protein: CASSPRETQYF.

This clone was seen just once. V gene TRBV21-1 combines with J gene TRBJ1-5; the table's D gene call, TRBD1, was not cross checked with the DNA. TRBV21-1 is marked as a pseudogene. CDR3 length equals 17 residues. In DNA, the CDR3 is TGTGCCAGCAGCAAAGCGGCCCAGGGGAGATTCGATCAGCCCCAGCATTTT. Protein sequence: CASSKAAQGRFDQPQHF.

The chain carries TRBV4-1 and TRBJ2-7; tentative D call: TRBD2 (6 bases). Germline lookup yields CDR1 MGHRA and CDR2 YSYEKL. The CDR3 contains 14 residues. Trimming left V 0 bases short and J 4 bases short, with 10 bases between. The CDR3 loop reads CASSQDYGGYEQYF. CDR3 nucleotide sequence: TGCGCCAGCAGCCAAGATTACGGGGGTTACGAGCAGTACTTC.

In this sample, this clone turned up once. The chain uses TRBV18 and TRBJ2-7; D may be TRBD1 (5 bases). The CDR3 is 13 amino acids. Germline-derived CDR1 and CDR2 are KGHSH and LQKENI. Trimming removed 2 bases at V and 5 bases at J, with 10 bases between. CDR3 sequence (DNA): TGTGCCAGCTCACCAGGGGCTGGGGACGAGCAGTACTTC. Translating it yields CASSPGAGDEQYF.

This sequence joins TRBV7-2 and TRBJ2-7; a weak D match, TRBD1 (6 bases). This CDR3 has 14 residues. The germline V and J ends were trimmed by 3 bases and 1 base, with 10 bases remaining between them. Germline V gene lookup returns CDR1 SGHTA and CDR2 FQGNSA. CDR3 region: CASSLDRTSYEQYF. DNA of the CDR3: TGTGCCAGCAGCTTGGACAGAACTTCCTACGAGCAGTACTTC.

This clone was picked up one time. The chain is built from TRBV7-9 and TRBJ2-7, with TRBD2 matching over 12 bases. This CDR3 has 15 residues. Germline V gene data show CDR1 as SEHNR and CDR2 as FQNEAQ (reference sequence). V gave up 5 bases and J gave up 4 bases; unmatched junction bases: 6. CDR3 amino acids: CASSRGGTSGYEQYF. The CDR3 nucleotides read TGTGCCAGCAGCCGGGGGGGGACTAGCGGGTACGAGCAGTACTTC.

The chain links TRBV6-6 to TRBJ2-1; unclear D gene. V lost 7 bases and J 7 bases, leaving 17 bases between the germline ends. The germline V gene encodes CDR1 MNHNY and CDR2 SVGAGI (reference sequence). The CDR3 is 14 residues long. The CDR3: CASNPDLVSNEQFF. The CDR3 DNA sequence: TGTGCCAGCAACCCCGACTTGGTTTCGAATGAGCAGTTCTTC.

The rearrangement links TRBV7-6 to TRBJ2-2, with 12 bases matching TRBD2. The CDR3 is 14 residues long. Germline assignment: CDR1 SGHVS and CDR2 FNYEAQ. V shed 6 bases, J shed 7 bases, and the junction held 3 bases outside the gene matches. The CDR3 nucleotides are TGTGCCAGCAGTCGACTAGCGGGAGACGGGGAGCTGTTTTTT. Translating it yields CASSRLAGDGELFF.

For this clone: Other DNA sequences from this sample encode an identical CDR3 as well. The CDR3 region is CASSTTGVTYEQYF. CDR3 DNA: TGTGCCAGTAGTACAACAGGGGTCACCTACGAGCAGTACTTC. The chain links TRBV19 to TRBJ2-7; 7 nucleotides line up with TRBD1. CDR3 size: 14 residues. J gave up 2 bases and V 4 bases, and 5 bases lay outside the gene matches. Germline-derived CDR1 and CDR2 are LNHDA and SQIVND (reference sequence).

This clone appeared once. J is TRBJ2-1 and V is TRBV9, with 12 positions matching TRBD2. The germline V gene encodes CDR1 SGDLS and CDR2 YYNGEE. CDR3 length: 18 amino acids. The trim removed 0 bases at V and 8 bases at J, leaving 12 bases unmatched. The CDR3 region is CASSVDFLLAGGRDEQFF. The CDR3 DNA follows: TGTGCCAGCAGCGTAGATTTCCTTCTAGCGGGGGGGAGGGATGAGCAGTTCTTC.

V usage is TRBV5-6 and J usage is TRBJ1-2; D gene uncertain. The CDR3 runs to 15 residues. Germline CDR1 and CDR2: SGHDT and YYEEEE. V was trimmed by 0 bases and J by 6 bases, leaving 15 bases between them. The CDR3 region has the DNA TGTGCCAGCAGCTTGGTATTAGGAGCGCGCGATGGCTACACCTTC. Encoded protein: CASSLVLGARDGYTF. Filled out from reference TRBV5-6 and TRBJ1-2, the complete variable domain reads DAGVTQSPTHLIKTRGQQVTLRCSPKSGHDTVSWYQQALGQGPQFIFQYYEEEERQRGNFPDRFSGHQFPNYSSELNVNALLLGDSALYLCASSLVLGARDGYTFGSGTRLTVV.

This clone has a single count. The rearrangement links TRBV19 to TRBJ2-2, with 9 bases identical to TRBD1. Germline V gene data show CDR1 as LNHDA and CDR2 as SQIVND (reference sequence). Germline trimming cut 2 bases from V and 2 bases from J; bases unmatched to any gene: 6. This CDR3 has 17 amino acids. The CDR3 protein is CASSIRDRVINTGELFF. The CDR3 DNA reads as TGTGCCAGTAGTATAAGGGACAGGGTTATCAACACCGGGGAGCTGTTTTTT.

This clone was counted a few times. This rearrangement joins TRBV4-3 to TRBJ2-2, with TRBD2 as a possible D gene (6 bases). V lost 0 bases and J 6 bases, leaving 20 bases between the germline ends. This CDR3 is 18 amino acids long. Germline V lookup: CDR1 LGHNA, CDR2 YSLEER. CDR3 residues: CASSQEATSFGSAGELFF. CDR3 bases: TGCGCCAGCAGCCAAGAGGCGACTAGTTTCGGGTCCGCCGGGGAGCTGTTTTTT.

The chain joins TRBV10-3 to TRBJ2-3, with TRBD1 matching 10 bases. The CDR3 sequence is 17 residues long. Germline V gene data show CDR1 as ENHRY and CDR2 as SYGVKD. V shed 0 bases and J 3 bases; nucleotides not matched to a gene: 6. DNA for the CDR3: TGTGCCATCAGTGAGTCGGGACAGGGGTTAATAACAGATACGCAGTATTTT. Translating it yields CAISESGQGLITDTQYF.

This chain joins TRBV29-1 and TRBJ2-5; D perhaps matches TRBD1 (5 bases). There are 12 residues in the CDR3. The germline V and J ends were trimmed by 4 bases and 2 bases, with 8 bases remaining between them. CDR1 is SQVTM and CDR2 is ANQGSEA in the germline V gene. The CDR3 protein is CSVAAGQETQYF. The CDR3, as DNA: TGCAGCGTTGCAGCAGGGCAAGAGACCCAGTACTTC.

About this clone itself: The sample has other DNA sequences that encode this CDR3 too. This sequence joins TRBV15 and TRBJ2-7, with a weak D call TRBD1 (5 bases). The length of the CDR3 is 14 residues. V lost 0 bases and J 3 bases, leaving 9 bases between the germline ends. Germline CDR1 is LNHNV and CDR2 is YYDKDF (reference sequence). CDR3 protein: CATSRDRGSYEQYF. Here the CDR3 DNA reads TGTGCCACCAGCAGAGATAGGGGCAGCTACGAGCAGTACTTC.

The rearrangement uses TRBV7-8 and TRBJ2-1, with TRBD2 identical over 7 bases. This CDR3 is built from 16 residues. Germline lookup yields CDR1 SGHVS and CDR2 FQNEAQ. With V trimmed by 5 bases and J by 4 bases, 11 bases remained unmatched. DNA for the CDR3: TGTGCCAGCAGCCTCTTTACGTCGCGGGGGTACAATGAGCAGTTCTTC. Translated: CASSLFTSRGYNEQFF.

This rearrangement joins TRBV6-1 to TRBJ2-3, with D perhaps matching TRBD2 (5 bases). Trimming cost V 0 bases and J 3 bases, with 10 bases left between them. This CDR3 contains 15 residues. The germline V gene has CDR1 MNHNS and CDR2 SASEGT. CDR3 loop: CASSEAPPGTDTQYF. CDR3 DNA sequence: TGTGCCAGCAGTGAAGCGCCTCCGGGGACAGATACGCAGTATTTT.

The chain joins TRBV7-2 to TRBJ1-3; D unresolved. V was cut by 6 bases and J by 0 bases, with 12 bases left in between. CDR3 size: 15 residues. Germline V CDR1 and CDR2: SGHTA, FQGNSA. The CDR3 nucleotides read TGTGCCAGCAGGACTGACCTCAACTCTGGAAACACCATATATTTT. Amino acids: CASRTDLNSGNTIYF.

In DNA form, the CDR3 reads TGTGCCAGCAGGAGGACGGCGGGGGGCAAGCAGTTCTTC. Protein: CASRRTAGGKQFF. The chain has TRBV6-5 and TRBJ2-1, with 8 bases matching TRBD2. The CDR3 covers 13 residues. Trimming cost V 6 bases and J 11 bases; bases outside gene matches: 9. CDR1 and CDR2 (germline): MNHEY, SVGAGI.

In this sample, this clone turned up a few times. The chain carries TRBV4-3 and TRBJ1-4; D is perhaps TRBD1 (6 bases). The V gene's germline CDR1 is LGHNA and CDR2 YSLEER. Trimming took 0 bases from V and 3 from J, leaving 11 bases between them. CDR3 length equals 16 residues. The DNA of the CDR3 is TGCGCCAGCAGCCAAGATAACGGACAGCCTAATGAAAAACTGTTTTTT. Its translation is CASSQDNGQPNEKLFF.

The chain couples TRBV29-1 to TRBJ2-1, with TRBD2 matching 10 bases. V lost 6 bases and J lost 9; bases outside the gene matches: 8. The CDR3 sequence is 13 residues long. CDR1 SQVTM and CDR2 ANQGSEA come from the germline V gene. CDR3 DNA: TGCAGCGTCGAACCTAGCGGGGGATTTGAGCAGTTCTTC. Its translation: CSVEPSGGFEQFF.

The CDR3 sequence is CASSQTKQGGTEAFF. As DNA, the CDR3 is TGTGCCAGCAGCCAAACTAAACAGGGTGGGACTGAAGCTTTCTTT. This chain uses TRBV7-2 with TRBJ1-1; possible D gene TRBD1, 6 bases. The CDR3 is 15 residues long. Germline V lookup: CDR1 SGHTA, CDR2 FQGNSA. Trimming stripped 5 bases from V and 5 bases from J, with 18 bases between.

The J gene is TRBJ2-1, the V gene TRBV25-1, with TRBD2 matching 7 bases. V was pared by 11 bases and J by 4 bases, with 8 bases of the junction left unmatched. This CDR3 region has 13 residues. Germline CDR1 MGHDK, CDR2 SYGVNS. In DNA, the CDR3 is TGTGCCCACGGGGCGGGAGCTTACAATGAGCAGTTCTTC. Translation: CAHGAGAYNEQFF.